This TCR beta chain was identified during a study of T cells in Graves' hyperthyroidism and ophthalmopathy. On the study more broadly: Peripheral blood was acquired at first diagnosis, ahead of any therapy whatsoever.

Study results and limitations: For ophthalmopathy, model prediction preceded onset by a median about 6.2 months.

The PBMCs studied were ones that came from roughly 9.1 ml fresh peripheral blood. This clonotype was seen a handful of times. The antigen remains unidentified. Germline-derived CDR1 and CDR2 are SGDLS and YYNGEE. V lost 3 bases to trimming and J lost 8 bases; unmatched junction nucleotides: 7. This CDR3 has 16 residues. Using RNA transcripts as the source, TCR beta CDR3 regions were amplified. First-round RT-PCR with HTBI primers amplified the TCR CDR3 region. Each CDR3 protein is one row after TCRdb ran MiXCR on the multiplex PCR reads. The data contain some 600,000 distinct CDR3 sequences, about 15% of them singletons.

The chain links TRBV9 to TRBJ2-2, with TRBD2 matching 13 bases. This receptor was taken from a woman in her 30s with Graves' hyperthyroidism that later progressed to Graves' ophthalmopathy. Sequencing was carried out using blood. In nucleotides, the CDR3 is TGTGCCAGCAGCGCAACTAGCGGGAGGGCCACTGGGGAGCTGTTTTTT. Protein sequence: CASSATSGRATGELFF.